Shown below are 24 T cell receptor beta chains from a single sample sequenced in a study of identical twins. TCRdb passed the 5' RACE reads through MiXCR, listing each CDR3 protein once. The repertoire holds some 1,700,000 distinct CDR3 sequences, with under 35% as singletons. Sequencing input: cord blood. The receptors originated from a newborn girl in good health.

J is TRBJ2-3 and V is TRBV6-5, with 7 bases lining up with TRBD2. The trim removed 0 bases at V and 2 bases at J, leaving 8 bases unmatched. Germline V gene sequence: CDR1 MNHEY, CDR2 SVGAGI. The CDR3 is 17 amino acids. The CDR3: CASSYSWGGNPTDTQYF. The CDR3 DNA follows: TGTGCCAGCAGTTACTCATGGGGGGGGAATCCCACAGATACGCAGTATTTT.

The rearrangement uses TRBV21-1 and TRBJ1-6; TRBD1 is the table's D call and was not checked against the DNA. TRBV21-1 is listed as a pseudogene. There are 16 residues in the CDR3. CDR3 nucleotide sequence: TGTGCCAGCAGCAAAAAAGGGACAGGGGGGAATTCACCCCTCCACTTT. As protein: CASSKKGTGGNSPLHF.

This clonotype was observed a few times. This chain joins TRBV9 and TRBJ2-7, with D perhaps matching TRBD2 (5 bases). The CDR3 contains 14 residues. V lost 0 bases and J 2 bases, leaving 9 bases between the germline ends. The germline gives CDR1 SGDLS, CDR2 YYNGEE. CDR3 sequence reads: CASSVGRATYEQYF. The CDR3 DNA is TGTGCCAGCAGCGTAGGGCGGGCCACCTACGAGCAGTACTTC.

V is TRBV3-1 and J is TRBJ2-7; no clear D gene. Germline CDR1 reads LGHDT; CDR2 reads YNNKEL (reference sequence). V lost 1 base, J lost 0 bases, and 7 bases lay in between. CDR3 length: 14 amino acids. CDR3 sequence reads: CASSQAYHSYEQYF. The CDR3 DNA reads as TGTGCCAGCAGCCAAGCATACCACTCCTACGAGCAGTACTTC.

The chain recombines TRBV20-1 with TRBJ2-1; 9 positions agree with TRBD2. The V and J ends lost 1 base and 4 bases, in that order; junction bases with no gene match: 17. The germline CDR1 and CDR2 sequences are DFQATT and SNEGSKA (reference sequence). This CDR3 comprises 19 residues. The CDR3 DNA follows: TGCAGTGCTAGAGCGTTCGGGACTAGCTACAAAAGAGGGTACAATGAGCAGTTCTTC. It is translated as CSARAFGTSYKRGYNEQFF.

This clonotype was seen many times. The junction shows a germline mismatch at one end, possibly a read error. V is TRBV5-1 and J is TRBJ2-2; tentative D call: TRBD1 (6 bases). Germline CDR1 and CDR2: SGHRS and YFSETQ. The CDR3 loop spans 14 amino acids. Here the CDR3 reads CASSLQGNTGELFF. CDR3 nucleotides: TGTGCCAGCAGTTTACAGGGGAACACCGGGGAGCTGTTTTTT.

The J gene is TRBJ1-5, the V gene TRBV4-2, with a weak D call TRBD1 (5 bases). There are 16 residues in the CDR3. Deletions cut 2 bases from V and 1 base from J, with 12 bases between. CDR1 and CDR2 from the germline V gene are LGHNA and YNFKEQ. This CDR3 reads CASSQMGEGSNQPQHF. The CDR3, as DNA: TGTGCCAGCAGCCAAATGGGGGAAGGCAGCAATCAGCCCCAGCATTTT.

This chain joins TRBV13 and TRBJ2-3, with D tentatively TRBD1 (6 bases). Per the germline V gene, CDR1 is PRHDT and CDR2 is FYEKMQ (reference sequence). This CDR3 has 15 residues. Between the trimmed V and J ends, which lost 6 bases and 4 bases, there was a span of 17 bases. CDR3 loop: CASRLLGGDADTQYF. As DNA, the CDR3 is TGTGCCAGCAGACTCCTAGGGGGTGACGCAGATACGCAGTATTTT.

This clonotype has just a few counts. This rearrangement joins TRBV12-3 or TRBV12-4 to TRBJ1-5; 9 bases map to TRBD1. The CDR3 runs to 16 residues. After removal of 3 bases from V and 3 bases from J, the junction contained 6 bases not matched to a gene. The CDR3 bases are TGTGCCAGCAGTTTCCGGGACAGGGCTCCCAATCAGCCCCAGCATTTT. It translates to CASSFRDRAPNQPQHF.

The sample holds a few counts of this clonotype. The V and J genes are TRBV28 and TRBJ2-3; 8 positions agree with TRBD2. With V trimmed by 2 bases and J by 7 bases, 5 bases remained unmatched. From germline, CDR1 is MDHEN and CDR2 SYDVKM. The CDR3 has 14 residues. The CDR3 is CASSLSGSGYTQYF. Written as DNA, the CDR3 is TGTGCCAGCAGTTTAAGCGGGAGTGGGTATACGCAGTATTTT.

This clonotype came up a few times. The chain couples TRBV12-3 or TRBV12-4 to TRBJ2-1; 13 bases agree with TRBD2. Trimming took 6 bases from V and 5 from J; bases not matched to a gene: 16. There are 19 residues in the CDR3. The CDR3 sequence: CASRRGSSGLAGLNNEQFF. The CDR3 DNA reads as TGTGCCAGCAGGAGGGGATCGTCGGGACTAGCGGGACTCAACAATGAGCAGTTCTTC.

Only a few counts were recorded for this clonotype. The chain combines TRBV5-8 with TRBJ2-6; D assignment may be TRBD1 or TRBD2 (5 bases each). The CDR3 extends over 15 amino acids. In germline, CDR1 is SGHTS, CDR2 YDEGEE. V was shortened by 1 base and J by 4 bases, with 9 bases between the two germline ends. Here the CDR3 reads CASSLIGDGANVLTF. The CDR3 coding sequence is TGTGCCAGCAGCTTGATAGGGGACGGGGCCAACGTCCTGACTTTC.

Concerning this clonotype: One base away lies a much larger clone, so this may be a sequencing read error. The J gene is TRBJ2-7, the V gene TRBV2, with a tentative D call TRBD2 (6 bases). CDR1 is SNHLY and CDR2 is FYNNEI in the germline V gene. CDR3 length equals 14 residues. CDR3 coding DNA: TGTGCCGGCAGGAGGGGACCTAGCTCCTACGAGCAGTACTTC. Its translation is CAGRRGPSSYEQYF.

This rearrangement joins TRBV20-1 to TRBJ2-1; no clear D. V gave up 1 base and J gave up 2 bases, with 12 bases separating them. The CDR3 sequence is 15 residues long. In germline, CDR1 is DFQATT, CDR2 SNEGSKA (reference sequence). The CDR3, as DNA: TGCAGTGCTAGAGCGAGTACCCTCACCTACAATGAGCAGTTCTTC. Translated: CSARASTLTYNEQFF.

V usage is TRBV6-1 and J usage is TRBJ2-1, with no clear D. Germline lookup yields CDR1 MNHNS and CDR2 SASEGT. Trimming shortened V by 2 bases and J by 0 bases, and 5 bases separated the two germline ends. The CDR3 is 14 amino acids. CDR3 sequence: CASSEQYSYNEQFF. The CDR3, as DNA: TGTGCCAGCAGTGAACAGTACTCCTACAATGAGCAGTTCTTC.

The rearrangement links TRBV6-6 to TRBJ2-3; perhaps TRBD1 as D (5 bases). Germline loops: CDR1 MNHNY, CDR2 SVGAGI (reference sequence). This CDR3 is built from 14 residues. V dropped 0 bases and J dropped 4 bases, with 8 bases sitting between them. DNA of the CDR3: TGTGCCAGCAGTTACTCGATCAGGGCAGATACGCAGTATTTT. It encodes CASSYSIRADTQYF.

This chain joins TRBV5-1 and TRBJ1-1, with no clear D. This CDR3 spans 14 amino acids. V was clipped by 2 bases and J by 2 bases, with 10 bases between them. CDR1 and CDR2 from the germline V gene are SGHRS and YFSETQ. The CDR3 DNA follows: TGCGCCAGCAGCTTCGAAGCCTCTAACACTGAAGCTTTCTTT. Translated, it gives CASSFEASNTEAFF. The full variable domain, in which reference TRBV5-1 and TRBJ1-1 provide the parts outside the CDR3, is KAGVTQTPRYLIKTRGQQVTLSCSPISGHRSVSWYQQTPGQGLQFLFEYFSETQRNKGNFPGRFSGRQFSNSRSEMNVSTLELGDSALYLCASSFEASNTEAFFGQGTRLTVV.

The J gene is TRBJ2-1, the V gene TRBV7-2; 15 bases are a match to TRBD2. The CDR3 runs to 17 residues. Per the germline V gene, CDR1 is SGHTA and CDR2 is FQGNSA. Unmatched junction bases numbered 9, after V lost 5 bases and J lost 7 bases. The CDR3 nucleotides read TGTGCCAGCAGCCCTGATCCCGGGACTAGCGGGAGGAATGAGCAGTTCTTC. Its protein is CASSPDPGTSGRNEQFF.

This clonotype was seen a handful of times. V and J are TRBV25-1 and TRBJ1-4; tentatively, D is TRBD1 (6 bases). Germline V gives CDR1 MGHDK, CDR2 SYGVNS. The CDR3 is made up of 14 amino acids. The germline V and J ends were trimmed by 5 bases and 5 bases, with 12 bases remaining between them. In DNA form, the CDR3 reads TGTGCCAGCAGTTACAGGGTCGGAAATGAAAAACTGTTTTTT. The encoded protein is CASSYRVGNEKLFF.

This chain links TRBV9 with TRBJ2-2; 7 bases are shared with TRBD1. In germline, CDR1 is SGDLS, CDR2 YYNGEE. The CDR3 contains 15 residues. V lost 0 bases, J lost 4 bases, and 3 bases stayed unmatched. The CDR3 spells CASSVGAGGTGELFF. DNA for the CDR3: TGTGCCAGCAGCGTAGGGGCAGGGGGCACCGGGGAGCTGTTTTTT.

This clonotype was seen a handful of times. This rearrangement joins TRBV7-2 to TRBJ1-2, with D uncertain. Trimming removed 5 bases from V and 4 bases from J, with 17 bases in between. Germline V gene lookup returns CDR1 SGHTA and CDR2 FQGNSA. This CDR3 region has 15 residues. The CDR3: CASSQRGGTSYGYTF. The DNA for the CDR3 is TGTGCCAGCAGCCAACGAGGCGGTACAAGCTATGGCTACACCTTC.

The genes are TRBV2 and TRBJ1-5, with D possibly TRBD1 on 5 matching bases. The CDR3 has 16 residues. Germline V CDR1 and CDR2: SNHLY, FYNNEI. Trimming stripped 7 bases from V and 2 bases from J, with 18 bases between. CDR3 nucleotides: TGTGCCAGCATGAGGGGCAGGGACGGTGGCAATCAGCCCCAGCATTTT. It translates to CASMRGRDGGNQPQHF.

V and J are TRBV12-3 or TRBV12-4 and TRBJ2-2, with 8 bases fitting TRBD1. This CDR3 has 15 residues. The V gene end was trimmed by 4 bases and the J gene end by 5 bases; junction bases not matched to a gene: 6. CDR3 loop: CASSSDRGPTGELFF. Written as DNA, the CDR3 is TGTGCCAGCAGTTCAGACAGGGGCCCAACCGGGGAGCTGTTTTTT.

Details on this clonotype: Since no conserved phenylalanine or tryptophan closes the CDR3, a read error is the likely cause. The CDR3 bases are TGCAGTGCTAGGGACGTTAGCGAACGTGAGCAGTTCTCC. It specifies CSARDVSEREQFS. The chain recombines TRBV20-1 with TRBJ2-1; tentatively, D is TRBD2 (5 bases). In germline, CDR1 is DFQATT, CDR2 SNEGSKA (reference sequence). V lost 3 bases and J 9 bases, leaving 15 bases between the germline ends. The CDR3 totals 13 residues.